These 18 T cell receptor beta chains were all obtained from the same sample, sequenced in a study of blood T cell repertoires in COVID-19. Clones were sequenced by immunoSEQ multiplex PCR, and TCRdb holds only the in-frame ones, with some missing. The table lists some 130,000 clones, about 78% of them singletons. The specimen was peripheral blood. The receptors stem from a man between 60 and 75 years old who had recovered from COVID-19.

The chain recombines TRBV29-1 with TRBJ2-2; 8 positions match TRBD2. Germline CDR1 and CDR2: SQVTM and ANQGSEA. The CDR3 length is 14 residues. V was pared by 7 bases and J by 0 bases, with 4 bases of the junction left unmatched. CDR3 loop: CSASLAANTGELFF. CDR3 DNA: TGCAGCGCCTCACTAGCGGCGAACACCGGGGAGCTGTTTTTT.

The CDR3 DNA is TGTGCCAGCTCAAACCAGGGTCCCGAGCAGTACTTC. It is translated as CASSNQGPEQYF. The rearrangement links TRBV18 to TRBJ2-7; D is possibly TRBD1 (5 bases). The germline V and J ends were trimmed by 5 bases and 6 bases, with 11 bases remaining between them. CDR3 length: 12 residues. The germline gives CDR1 KGHSH, CDR2 LQKENI.

The chain couples TRBV5-6 to TRBJ2-5; 10 bases are shared with TRBD2. This CDR3 region has 15 residues. The germline CDR1 and CDR2 sequences are SGHDT and YYEEEE. Trimming took 2 bases from V and 5 from J; bases not matched to a gene: 6. CDR3 coding DNA: TGTGCCAGCAGCTTAATAGCGGGAGGAGGGGAGACCCAGTACTTC. Encoded protein: CASSLIAGGGETQYF.

V usage is TRBV5-4 and J usage is TRBJ2-7; 8 bases agree with TRBD1. The CDR3 spans 13 residues. Losses at the gene ends were 7 bases for V and 3 bases for J; bases not matched to a gene: 6. Per germline, CDR1 SGHNT and CDR2 YYREEE (reference sequence). This chain's CDR3 is CASSGQGNYEQYF. Written as DNA, the CDR3 is TGTGCCAGCTCCGGACAGGGTAACTACGAGCAGTACTTC.

The chain has TRBV7-9 and TRBJ1-6; D remains ambiguous. V shed 5 bases and J shed 5 bases, with 10 bases lying between them. Germline CDR1 reads SEHNR; CDR2 reads FQNEAQ (reference sequence). CDR3 length equals 14 residues. In DNA form, the CDR3 reads TGTGCCAGCAGCCGAGGGAGGGATAATTCACCCCTCCACTTT. It is translated as CASSRGRDNSPLHF.

This chain uses TRBV7-2 with TRBJ2-3; possible D gene TRBD2, 5 bases. CDR3 size: 15 residues. The V gene lost 1 base and the J gene lost 2 bases, with 10 bases spanning the gap. Germline CDR1 is SGHTA and CDR2 is FQGNSA. The CDR3 protein is CASSLVDLYTDTQYF. The CDR3 DNA reads TGTGCCAGCAGCTTAGTGGACTTGTACACAGATACGCAGTATTTT.

J is TRBJ2-3 and V is TRBV7-2, with 9 bases fitting TRBD1. The CDR3 contains 14 residues. Germline V gives CDR1 SGHTA, CDR2 FQGNSA. The ends lost 5 bases at V and 4 bases at J; junction bases unmatched: 4. CDR3 sequence (DNA): TGTGCCAGCAGCCGGAGACAGGGGGCAGATACGCAGTATTTT. This encodes CASSRRQGADTQYF.

This rearrangement joins TRBV28 to TRBJ1-5; D remains ambiguous. The V and J ends lost 6 bases and 5 bases respectively, with 5 bases between them. Germline assignment: CDR1 MDHEN and CDR2 SYDVKM. The CDR3 runs 11 residues. CDR3 sequence: CASSLDQPQHF. Here the CDR3 DNA reads TGTGCCAGCAGCCTTGATCAGCCCCAGCATTTT. Full variable domain (outside the CDR3, taken from reference TRBV28 and TRBJ1-5): DVKVTQSSRYLVKRTGEKVFLECVQDMDHENMFWYRQDPGLGLRLIYFSYDVKMKEKGDIPEGYSVSREKKERFSLILESASTNQTSMYLCASSLDQPQHFGDGTRLSIL.

The gene calls are TRBV5-1 and TRBJ2-7, with 8 nucleotides matching TRBD2. CDR1 and CDR2 from the germline V gene are SGHRS and YFSETQ. Trimming took 4 bases from V and 7 from J; bases not matched to a gene: 13. The CDR3 contains 15 residues. The CDR3 coding sequence is TGCGCCAGCAGCCCTGAAGCGGGAGATCAGTGGGAGCAGTACTTC. This codes for CASSPEAGDQWEQYF.

The genes are TRBV2 and TRBJ1-5, with no clear D. Germline V CDR1 and CDR2: SNHLY, FYNNEI. CDR3 length: 13 residues. Trimming shortened V by 1 base and J by 3 bases, and 4 bases separated the two germline ends. DNA for the CDR3: TGTGCCAGCAGTGAAGGGCCCAATCAGCCCCAGCATTTT. Its translation is CASSEGPNQPQHF.

This clone was detected once. The chain carries TRBV7-9 and TRBJ2-7; D possibly corresponds to TRBD1 (5 bases). Trimming pared 5 bases from V and 4 bases from J, leaving 15 bases between. The germline CDR1 and CDR2 sequences are SEHNR and FQNEAQ (reference sequence). The CDR3 covers 14 residues. CDR3 loop: CASSQMLAGYEQYF. DNA for the CDR3: TGTGCCAGCAGCCAAATGTTGGCAGGGTACGAGCAGTACTTC. The variable domain in full, with the rest retrieved from reference TRBV7-9 and TRBJ2-7, is DTGVSQNPRHKITKRGQNVTFRCDPISEHNRLYWYRQTLGQGPEFLTYFQNEAQLEKSRLLSDRFSAERPKGSFSTLEIQRTEQGDSAMYLCASSQMLAGYEQYFGPGTRLTVT.

With respect to this clone: Different DNA sequences within this sample yield the same CDR3. This chain connects TRBV19 to TRBJ2-3, with a tentative D call TRBD1 (7 bases). Trimming removed 0 bases from V and 4 bases from J, with 8 bases in between. The CDR3 length is 14 residues. The germline V gene has CDR1 LNHDA and CDR2 SQIVND (reference sequence). As DNA, the CDR3 is TGTGCCAGTAGTATAGACAGGGGGGCAGATACGCAGTATTTT. Translated, it gives CASSIDRGADTQYF.

This sequence joins TRBV4-1 and TRBJ1-4, with 8 bases fitting TRBD1. The CDR3 spans 15 residues. The V segment lost 4 bases and the J segment 8 bases; nucleotides outside the gene matches: 9. CDR1 is MGHRA, CDR2 YSYEKL, per germline. The CDR3 spells CASSLRTGRNEKLFF. CDR3 nucleotide sequence: TGCGCCAGCAGCCTCCGGACAGGGAGAAACGAAAAACTGTTTTTT.

In this sample, this clone turned up many times. The chain joins TRBV24-1 to TRBJ2-1; 7 bases line up with TRBD1. The CDR3 runs 11 residues. CDR1 and CDR2 (germline): KGHDR, SFDVKD. Trimming cost V 7 bases and J 13 bases; bases outside gene matches: 6. The CDR3 DNA sequence: TGTGCCACCAGGGACCGGGACAGCCAGTTCTTC. This sequence encodes CATRDRDSQFF.

This rearrangement joins TRBV11-2 to TRBJ1-4, with 9 bases fitting TRBD1. The germline V gene encodes CDR1 SGHAT and CDR2 FQNNGV. V shed 3 bases, J shed 6 bases, and the junction held 2 bases outside the gene matches. This CDR3 contains 14 residues. CDR3 amino acids: CASSLRQGDEKLFF. CDR3 DNA sequence: TGTGCCAGCAGCTTGAGACAGGGGGATGAAAAACTGTTTTTT. Combining the CDR3 with reference TRBV11-2 and TRBJ1-4 gives the whole variable domain EAGVAQSPRYKIIEKRQSVAFWCNPISGHATLYWYQQILGQGPKLLIQFQNNGVVDDSQLPKDRFSAERLKGVDSTLKIQPAKLEDSAVYLCASSLRQGDEKLFFGSGTQLSVL.

As for this clone: The sample has other DNA sequences that encode this CDR3 too. This sequence joins TRBV6-5 and TRBJ1-6; possible D gene TRBD1, 6 bases. The CDR3 length is 14 residues. V lost 2 bases and J 6 bases, leaving 8 bases between the germline ends. Germline V gene sequence: CDR1 MNHEY, CDR2 SVGAGI. The chain's CDR3 is CASSYLQGNSPLHF. CDR3 bases: TGTGCCAGCAGTTACCTACAGGGTAATTCACCCCTCCACTTT.

This chain uses TRBV12-5 with TRBJ1-2; 8 bases line up with TRBD1. J was trimmed by 7 bases and V by 6 bases; bases with no gene match: 19. The CDR3 covers 17 residues. The germline CDR1 and CDR2 sequences are LGHNT and FRNRAP. The CDR3 nucleotides read TGTGCTAGTGGCCCCAGGGGGCTCGGGCAGCTCGAGAGTGGCTACACCTTC. Protein sequence: CASGPRGLGQLESGYTF.

The DNA for the CDR3 is TGTGCCACCAGCAAGGGAGGGGAGTCGGTGGATCGCAATCAGCCCCAGCATTTT. Translated, it gives CATSKGGESVDRNQPQHF. J is TRBJ1-5 and V is TRBV15; D might be TRBD1 (5 bases). The CDR3 spans 18 residues. Germline CDR1 is LNHNV and CDR2 is YYDKDF (reference sequence). Trimming pared 4 bases from V and 2 bases from J, leaving 21 bases between.